The source of this T cell receptor beta chain is a study of technical replicates of blood from a few donors. Generated by immunoSEQ multiplex PCR, the TCRdb table keeps only in-frame clones and is missing some. The sample holds about 75,000 clones, approximately 97% seen once. Looked up from germline, CDR1 is MNHEY and CDR2 is SVGAGI. The CDR3 extends over 13 amino acids. V gave up 0 bases and J gave up 4 bases, with 6 bases separating them. The chain carries TRBV6-5 and TRBJ1-2; D uncertain. This TCR came from a human donor in good health. Sequenced sample: T cells isolated from PBMCs. CDR3 residues: CASSYSPGYGYTF. CDR3 DNA: TGTGCCAGCAGTTACTCGCCAGGCTATGGCTACACCTTC.